This TCR beta chain comes out of a study of T cell responses to AZD1222 COVID-19 vaccine. Findings and caveats of the study: Spike was spanned by vaccine-associated CD4 TCRs, with dominance at 160-218 and 743-854. Among AZD1222 vaccinees, only six were seropositive at baseline. Donors were chiefly white British, with a greater number of females, and clonal diversity was perhaps underestimated.

The assay was immunoSEQ multiplex PCR, and TCRdb's table has in-frame clones only and misses some. Of tens of thousands of clones listed, around nine tenths are singletons. Trimming pared 5 bases from V and 1 base from J, leaving 17 bases between. Per the germline V gene, CDR1 is MNHNY and CDR2 is SVGAGI (reference sequence). This CDR3 contains 16 residues. Concerning this clone: No antigen is known for it.

V and J are TRBV6-6 and TRBJ1-1; D is unresolved. This specimen was peripheral blood, taken on day 0 of MenACWY control vaccination. The clonotype comes from an adult in good health. As DNA, the CDR3 is TGTGCCAGCAGTCCACCTCTTCGCGGACCGAACACTGAAGCTTTCTTT. Translated: CASSPPLRGPNTEAFF.